The clone carrying this TCR beta chain was found once. Its antigen is still unknown. This sample stems from a study of somatic mutations in cytotoxic T cells in rheumatoid arthritis. Findings of the study overall: A significant difference in CD8+ T-cell clonality was not found between rheumatoid arthritis patients and age-matched healthy controls. The slight TRBV07 underrepresentation in rheumatoid arthritis patients was not adjusted for multiple comparisons.

Germline CDR1 MNHEY, CDR2 SMNVEV (reference sequence). There are 12 residues in the CDR3. Trimming took 7 bases from V and 3 from J, leaving 7 bases between them. Original processing methods: Large patient CD8+ clones, those above 1%, rarely matched published virus-specific TCRB sequences. Assay used: immunoSEQ multiplex PCR; TCRdb lists only in-frame clones, some missing. V and J calls and clone size follow that table, whereas D and trimming were derived from the DNA. This table has around 19,000 clones, 55% to 80% appearing once. The gene calls are TRBV27 and TRBJ1-5; no definite D call. The TCR was taken from an adult with rheumatoid arthritis. Input material: CD8+ T cells sorted from blood. CDR3: CASTRLNQPQHF. In DNA form, the CDR3 reads TGTGCCAGCACGAGACTCAATCAGCCCCAGCATTTT.